Detailed here is one T cell receptor beta chain. This clone has a handful of counts. Its antigen is still unknown. Base qualities are not provided; no much larger clone lies one nucleotide away. Collaborating institutions collected whole blood in K2EDTA tubes following their own protocols. For TCRbeta analysis, collaborators shipped samples as frozen whole blood, isolated PBMCs, or DNA extracted from either of those sample types. This specimen comes from a study of blood T cell repertoires in COVID-19 (dated by TCRdb to about 2020). As for the study more broadly: Samples covering the acute and convalescent phases of COVID-19 were provided by collaborators in the United States, Italy and Spain. Nearly every sample came with metadata listing a de-identified subject ID, COVID-19 status, age in years and sex. The repertoires were released in a freely available public database meant as a resource for research on the immune response to SARS-CoV-2. Subjects who had been exposed to COVID-19, were actively infected with it, or had recovered from it provided the deeply sampled blood TCRbeta repertoires that made up the dataset. Samples came from the ongoing ImmuneRACE study (first 160 participants) plus 1,254 subjects from 6 global collaborators. The prospective study material was composed of cDNA or gDNA derived from T cells, B-cell-depleted T cells, or PBMCs. Where available, HLA class I and class II types were taken from metadata supplied by the sample provider and were not determined by assay-based typing. Summary of the overall study and its limitations: The amount of clinical and demographic metadata varied by source and participant and was provided uncurated.

TCRbeta CDR3 regions were amplified from genomic DNA by means of the immunoSEQ Assay, a bias-controlled multiplex PCR. The study's own analysis went as follows. The number of nucleated cells in each sample was estimated from the amplification of reference gene primers within the assay. To quantify the absolute abundance of each unique TCRbeta CDR3 rearrangement, sequence reads were collapsed and filtered. Productive Simpson clonality was computed per sample as the square root of Simpson's diversity index over productive rearrangements. The table comes from immuneACCESS by way of TCRdb, which keeps in-frame sequences with V and J called. Part of the clones is missing from these tables; in studies checked, under half for an unresolved V gene and the rest for unknown reasons. V and J calls and clone size are as listed in that table; D and trimming were resolved from the DNA. The table for this sample lists 130,000 or so clones; roughly 79% of them were counted only once. Less than 14% of the sample belongs to the ten largest clones.

V drops 3 bases and J drops 6 bases, leaving 11 bases in between. The germline V gene encodes CDR1 SGHNT and CDR2 YENEEA. Counted from cysteine to phenylalanine, this CDR3 has 13 amino acids. The sequence is cut down to CDR3 DNA, 39 bases in frame from base 1. The V and J segments used are TRBV11-3 and TRBJ1-1; the D gene is unclear. The TCR comes from a human donor in a cohort sampled during active COVID-19. The specimen was peripheral blood. The DNA is as follows: TGTGCCAGCAGCTTTGAGGCCCAAGCTGAAGCTTTCTTT. It translates as CASSFEAQAEAFF. The full variable domain, with segments outside the CDR3 supplied by the reference TRBV11-3 and TRBJ1-1 proteins, appears as EAGVVQSPRYKIIEKKQPVAFWCNPISGHNTLYWYLQNLGQGPELLIRYENEEAVDDSQLPKDRFSAERLKGVDSTLKIQPAELGDSAVYLCASSFEAQAEAFFGQGTRLTVV.